The next 21 T cell receptor beta chains were all read from a single sample in a study of OX40 agonist ivuxolimab in advanced cancers. Sequencing used immunoSEQ multiplex PCR; TCRdb keeps in-frame clones, though not all of them. The table includes 100,000 or so clones, roughly 93% detected once. The sample consisted of CD4+ or CD8+ T cells sorted from blood, taken in a trial of the OX40 agonist ivuxolimab. The receptor source for this set is an adult with an advanced solid tumor such as melanoma, head and neck, liver or kidney cancer.

The rearrangement joins TRBV5-8 to TRBJ1-2, with D perhaps TRBD1 (6 bases). From germline, CDR1 is SGHTS and CDR2 YDEGEE. Trimming cost V 1 base and J 4 bases, with 11 bases left between them. The length of the CDR3 is 14 residues. CDR3 nucleotide sequence: TGTGCCAGCAGCTTGACGGGGGCCCTCTATGGCTACACCTTC. It specifies CASSLTGALYGYTF.

CDR3 sequence (DNA): TGTGCCAGCAGCTTGGAGCGCCACAGGGACGGCGGCTACACCTTC. Its protein is CASSLERHRDGGYTF. This chain joins TRBV5-5 and TRBJ1-2, with D perhaps TRBD1 (6 bases). Trimming left V 0 bases short and J 8 bases short, with 17 bases between. The CDR3 totals 15 residues. Germline assignment: CDR1 SGHKS and CDR2 YYEKEE (reference sequence).

The V and J genes are TRBV7-9 and TRBJ1-1, with D tentatively TRBD1 (6 bases). The CDR3 length is 14 residues. CDR1 and CDR2 from the germline V gene are SEHNR and FQNEAQ (reference sequence). V lost 3 bases, J lost 5 bases, and 13 bases lay in between. The CDR3 region is CASSLYSGVTEAFF. CDR3 coding DNA: TGTGCCAGCAGCTTGTATTCAGGGGTGACTGAAGCTTTCTTT. Based on the CDR3 plus reference TRBV7-9 and TRBJ1-1, the full variable domain is DTGVSQNPRHKITKRGQNVTFRCDPISEHNRLYWYRQTLGQGPEFLTYFQNEAQLEKSRLLSDRFSAERPKGSFSTLEIQRTEQGDSAMYLCASSLYSGVTEAFFGQGTRLTVV.

The rearrangement uses TRBV28 and TRBJ2-1; 7 bases map to TRBD2. Germline values: CDR1 MDHEN, CDR2 SYDVKM. The CDR3 runs 15 residues. V lost 5 bases and J lost 5; bases outside the gene matches: 9. CDR3 sequence: CASSPRGSPHNEQFF. CDR3 bases: TGTGCCAGCAGTCCCCGCGGGAGCCCTCACAATGAGCAGTTCTTC.

The V and J genes are TRBV28 and TRBJ1-4; 7 bases are a match to TRBD1. Germline lookup yields CDR1 MDHEN and CDR2 SYDVKM. This CDR3 region has 14 residues. Trimming at V came to 5 bases and at J to 5 bases, leaving 5 bases not matched to a gene. CDR3 nucleotide sequence: TGTGCCAGCAGTGTCGGGACAGAGAATGAAAAACTGTTTTTT. It encodes CASSVGTENEKLFF.

This CDR3 reads CASSHDFPGLRATDTQYF. CDR3 coding DNA: TGCGCCAGCAGCCATGATTTCCCGGGACTCCGGGCTACAGATACGCAGTATTTT. J is TRBJ2-3 and V is TRBV4-1, with a possible D match to TRBD2 (6 bases). CDR1 is MGHRA, CDR2 YSYEKL, per germline. The length of the CDR3 is 18 residues. Trimming removed 3 bases from V and 3 bases from J, with 22 bases in between.

The rearrangement uses TRBV28 and TRBJ2-7; possible D gene TRBD2, 6 bases. CDR3 length: 16 amino acids. The ends were cut back, 4 bases at V and 0 bases at J, with 16 bases in the middle. CDR1 is MDHEN and CDR2 is SYDVKM in the germline V gene. CDR3 DNA sequence: TGTGCCAGCAGTTATCGTCTTGGGGGGAGCTCCTACGAGCAGTACTTC. This codes for CASSYRLGGSSYEQYF.

The V call is TRBV5-1, the J call TRBJ1-4; 9 positions match TRBD1. The CDR3 is 14 residues long. After removal of 3 bases from V and 8 bases from J, the junction contained 5 bases not matched to a gene. Germline-derived CDR1 and CDR2 are SGHRS and YFSETQ. The DNA for the CDR3 is TGCGCCAGCAGCTCGGGACAGGGAGAAGAAAAACTGTTTTTT. It yields the protein CASSSGQGEEKLFF. Supplemented by reference TRBV5-1 and TRBJ1-4, the full variable domain reads KAGVTQTPRYLIKTRGQQVTLSCSPISGHRSVSWYQQTPGQGLQFLFEYFSETQRNKGNFPGRFSGRQFSNSRSEMNVSTLELGDSALYLCASSSGQGEEKLFFGSGTQLSVL.

The chain employs TRBV2 and TRBJ1-5; D remains ambiguous. The V gene lost 4 bases and the J gene lost 4 bases, with 5 bases spanning the gap. This CDR3 spans 12 amino acids. The germline gives CDR1 SNHLY, CDR2 FYNNEI. The CDR3 protein is CASSGKNQPQHF. The CDR3 DNA sequence: TGTGCCAGCAGTGGGAAAAATCAGCCCCAGCATTTT.

V gene TRBV18 combines with J gene TRBJ1-3, with TRBD1 identical over 10 bases. Germline assignment: CDR1 KGHSH and CDR2 LQKENI. The length of the CDR3 is 15 residues. V lost 6 bases, J lost 3 bases, and 5 bases stayed unmatched. CDR3 nucleotide sequence: TGTGCCAGCTCCCTGGACAGGGGGTTTGGAAACACCATATATTTT. This codes for CASSLDRGFGNTIYF.

The chain employs TRBV15 and TRBJ2-3, with 8 positions matching TRBD2. Looked up from germline, CDR1 is LNHNV and CDR2 is YYDKDF (reference sequence). V trimming: 3 bases; J trimming: 3 bases; junction bases outside the gene matches: 2. The CDR3 loop spans 14 amino acids. The CDR3 sequence is CATSRGLVTDTQYF. For the CDR3, the DNA is TGTGCCACCAGCAGGGGACTAGTTACAGATACGCAGTATTTT.

This clone was seen a few times. The rearrangement joins TRBV27 to TRBJ1-5; tentatively, D is TRBD1 (5 bases). From germline, CDR1 is MNHEY and CDR2 SMNVEV (reference sequence). Trimming removed 5 bases at V and 0 bases at J, with 14 bases between. The length of the CDR3 is 16 residues. The CDR3 DNA reads as TGTGCCAGCAGTCCGCTGCGGGGGGTTAGCAATCAGCCCCAGCATTTT. Protein product: CASSPLRGVSNQPQHF.

The gene calls are TRBV28 and TRBJ2-7, with TRBD1 matching over 8 bases. V gave up 2 bases and J gave up 12 bases; unmatched junction bases: 6. There are 12 residues in the CDR3. Germline V gene sequence: CDR1 MDHEN, CDR2 SYDVKM. The CDR3 bases are TGTGCCAGCAGTTTAGTTTTCGGACAGGGGTACTTC. Its protein product is CASSLVFGQGYF.

A single count supports this clone. This sequence joins TRBV11-2 and TRBJ2-2; 7 nucleotides agree with TRBD1. V trimming: 2 bases; J trimming: 3 bases; junction bases outside the gene matches: 6. Per the germline V gene, CDR1 is SGHAT and CDR2 is FQNNGV. The CDR3 has 16 amino acids. The CDR3 spells CASSLPPTGDTGELFF. CDR3 in DNA: TGTGCCAGCAGCTTACCGCCCACAGGGGACACCGGGGAGCTGTTTTTT.

This clone was detected a few times. J is TRBJ2-3 and V is TRBV19, with 8 bases fitting TRBD1. Losses at the gene ends were 5 bases for V and 2 bases for J; bases not matched to a gene: 9. The V gene's germline CDR1 is LNHDA and CDR2 SQIVND (reference sequence). The length of the CDR3 is 16 residues. The chain's CDR3 is CASSLTGAPLTDTQYF. The CDR3 DNA is TGTGCCAGTAGTTTGACAGGGGCTCCCCTCACAGATACGCAGTATTTT. Complete variable domain (other parts from reference TRBV19 and TRBJ2-3): DGGITQSPKYLFRKEGQNVTLSCEQNLNHDAMYWYRQDPGQGLRLIYYSQIVNDFQKGDIAEGYSVSREKKESFPLTVTSAQKNPTAFYLCASSLTGAPLTDTQYFGPGTRLTVL.

The chain carries TRBV7-6 and TRBJ1-3; possibly TRBD1 for D (5 bases). CDR3 length: 15 amino acids. The germline V gene encodes CDR1 SGHVS and CDR2 FNYEAQ. The ends were cut back, 4 bases at V and 3 bases at J, with 13 bases in the middle. The CDR3 sequence: CASSSTGTGGNTIYF. CDR3 DNA sequence: TGTGCCAGCAGCTCAACCGGGACTGGTGGAAACACCATATATTTT.

The rearrangement links TRBV18 to TRBJ2-7; D is unresolved. This CDR3 is 13 amino acids long. V shed 0 bases and J shed 0 bases, with 3 bases lying between them. In germline, CDR1 is KGHSH, CDR2 LQKENI. For the CDR3, the DNA is TGTGCCAGCTCACCACCGTCCTCCTACGAGCAGTACTTC. This translates into CASSPPSSYEQYF.

V is TRBV10-3 and J is TRBJ1-3; D might be TRBD1 (6 bases). The V end was cut by 0 bases, the J end by 4 bases, with 10 bases between. From germline, CDR1 is ENHRY and CDR2 SYGVKD. The CDR3 consists of 15 residues. CDR3 residues: CAISESGGAGNTIYF. CDR3 coding DNA: TGTGCCATCAGTGAGTCTGGGGGCGCCGGAAACACCATATATTTT.

The V call is TRBV18, the J call TRBJ2-5; 8 positions agree with TRBD2. This CDR3 contains 16 residues. V shed 8 bases and J 4 bases; nucleotides not matched to a gene: 15. Germline assignment: CDR1 KGHSH and CDR2 LQKENI. In DNA, the CDR3 is TGTGCCAGCCACATCCCTGGGGCTAGCGGGCGAGAGACCCAGTACTTC. Amino acid sequence: CASHIPGASGRETQYF.

This chain joins TRBV2 and TRBJ1-2, with a tentative D call TRBD1 (5 bases). There are 12 residues in the CDR3. Germline loops: CDR1 SNHLY, CDR2 FYNNEI. V was cut by 7 bases and J by 0 bases, with 6 bases left in between. In DNA form, the CDR3 reads TGTGCCAGCAAGACAGCTAACTATGGCTACACCTTC. Encoded protein: CASKTANYGYTF. Full variable domain (missing parts from reference TRBV2 and TRBJ1-2): EPEVTQTPSHQVTQMGQEVILRCVPISNHLYFYWYRQILGQKVEFLVSFYNNEISEKSEIFDDQFSVERPDGSNFTLKIRSTKLEDSAMYFCASKTANYGYTFGSGTRLTVV.

This clone was counted only a few times. The genes are TRBV18 and TRBJ1-2; a possible D gene is TRBD1 (6 bases). The germline gives CDR1 KGHSH, CDR2 LQKENI. The CDR3 has 13 residues. Trimming took 2 bases from V and 6 from J, leaving 10 bases between them. The CDR3 spells CASSPSRGDGYTF. As DNA, the CDR3 is TGTGCCAGCTCACCAAGCAGGGGAGATGGCTACACCTTC.